This entry features one TCR beta chain sequence. Its antigen is unknown. This CDR3 spans 15 amino acids. Germline trimming cut 5 bases from V and 2 bases from J; bases unmatched to any gene: 5. In germline, CDR1 is MNHNY, CDR2 SVGAGI (reference sequence). In the CD4+ fraction, cells were divided into CD45RA+ naive and CD45RA-negative memory subsets. Method: immunoSEQ multiplex PCR; TCRdb's copy keeps in-frame clones and lacks some. Found here are about 1.5 million clones, 95% to 99% of them singletons; the top ten hold 0.4% to 0.55%. The data stem from a study of shared clonotypes between healthy human individuals. Findings of the study overall: Specimens sampled were limited to blood, with tissue repertoires likely differing.

The sequence came from a man aged 25-45 years in good health. Sequenced: naive CD4+ T cells sorted from blood. The subset here: CD45RA+ positively selected. The chain couples TRBV6-6 to TRBJ2-3; TRBD2 aligns across 9 bases. As DNA, the CDR3 is TGTGCCAGCAGTACGACTAGCGGACACACAGATACGCAGTATTTT. This sequence encodes CASSTTSGHTDTQYF.